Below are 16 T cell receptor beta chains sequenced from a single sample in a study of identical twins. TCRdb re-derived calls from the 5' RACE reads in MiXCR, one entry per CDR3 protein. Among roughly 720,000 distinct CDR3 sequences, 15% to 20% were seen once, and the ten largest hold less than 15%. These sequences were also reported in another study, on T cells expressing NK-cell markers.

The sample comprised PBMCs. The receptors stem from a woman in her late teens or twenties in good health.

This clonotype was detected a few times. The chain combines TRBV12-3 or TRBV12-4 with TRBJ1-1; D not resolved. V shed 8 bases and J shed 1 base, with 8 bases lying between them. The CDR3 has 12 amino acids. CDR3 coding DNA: TGTGCCAGCCTCTTGGGGAACACTGAAGCTTTCTTT. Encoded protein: CASLLGNTEAFF.

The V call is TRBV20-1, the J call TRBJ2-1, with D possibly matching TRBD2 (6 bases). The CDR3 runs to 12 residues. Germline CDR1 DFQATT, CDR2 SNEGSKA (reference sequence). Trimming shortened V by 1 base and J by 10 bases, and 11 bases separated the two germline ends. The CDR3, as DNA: TGCAGTGCTAGAGTTCCAGGACTAGAGCAGTTCTTC. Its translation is CSARVPGLEQFF.

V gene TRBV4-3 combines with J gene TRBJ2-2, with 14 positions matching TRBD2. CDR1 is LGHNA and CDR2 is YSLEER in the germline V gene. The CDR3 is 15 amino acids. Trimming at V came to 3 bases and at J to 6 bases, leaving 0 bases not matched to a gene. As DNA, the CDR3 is TGCGCCAGCAGCCAGGGACTAGCGGGGGCCGGGGAGCTGTTTTTT. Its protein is CASSQGLAGAGELFF.

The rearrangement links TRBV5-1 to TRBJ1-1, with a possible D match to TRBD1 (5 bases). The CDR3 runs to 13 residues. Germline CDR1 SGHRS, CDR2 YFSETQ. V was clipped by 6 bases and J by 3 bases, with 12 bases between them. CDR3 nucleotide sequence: TGCGCCAGCACGGTTAGGGGCGACACTGAAGCTTTCTTT. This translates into CASTVRGDTEAFF.

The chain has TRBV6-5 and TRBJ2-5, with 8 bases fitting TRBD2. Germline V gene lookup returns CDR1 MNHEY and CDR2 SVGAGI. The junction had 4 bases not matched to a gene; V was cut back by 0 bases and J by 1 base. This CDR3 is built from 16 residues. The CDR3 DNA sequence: TGTGCCAGCAGTTACTCGAAGGCGGGGGGCCAAGAGACCCAGTACTTC. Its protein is CASSYSKAGGQETQYF.

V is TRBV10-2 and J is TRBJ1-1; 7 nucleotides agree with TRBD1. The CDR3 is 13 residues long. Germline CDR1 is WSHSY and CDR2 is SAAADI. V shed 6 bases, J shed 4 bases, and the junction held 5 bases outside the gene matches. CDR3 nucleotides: TGCGCCAGCAGAGTCGACAGGGCCACTGAAGCTTTCTTT. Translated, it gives CASRVDRATEAFF.

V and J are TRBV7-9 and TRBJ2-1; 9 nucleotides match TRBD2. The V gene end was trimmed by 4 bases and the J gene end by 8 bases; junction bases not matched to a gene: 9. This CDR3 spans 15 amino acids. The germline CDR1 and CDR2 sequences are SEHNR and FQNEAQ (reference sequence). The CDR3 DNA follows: TGTGCCAGCAGCTCTGGACTAGCGCCCTCTGATGAGCAGTTCTTC. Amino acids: CASSSGLAPSDEQFF.

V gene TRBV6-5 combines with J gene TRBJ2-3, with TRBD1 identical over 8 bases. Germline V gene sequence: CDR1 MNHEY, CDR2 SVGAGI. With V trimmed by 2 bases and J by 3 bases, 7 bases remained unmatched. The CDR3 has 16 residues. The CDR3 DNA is TGTGCCAGCAGTTACCGAGGACAGGGAGGAACAGATACGCAGTATTTT. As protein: CASSYRGQGGTDTQYF.

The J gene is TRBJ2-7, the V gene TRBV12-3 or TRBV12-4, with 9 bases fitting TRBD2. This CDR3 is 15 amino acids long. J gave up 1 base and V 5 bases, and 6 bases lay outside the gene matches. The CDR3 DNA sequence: TGTGCCAGCAGTCCATGGACTAGCGCATCCTACGAGCAGTACTTC. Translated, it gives CASSPWTSASYEQYF.

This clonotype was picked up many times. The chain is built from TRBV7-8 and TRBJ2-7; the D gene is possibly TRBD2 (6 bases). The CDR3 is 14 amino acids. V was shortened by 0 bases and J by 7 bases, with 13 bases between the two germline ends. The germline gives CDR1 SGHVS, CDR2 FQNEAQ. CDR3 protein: CASSLALGGREQYF. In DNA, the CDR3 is TGTGCCAGCAGCTTAGCGCTTGGGGGGAGAGAGCAGTACTTC. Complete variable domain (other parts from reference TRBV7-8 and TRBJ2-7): GAGVSQSPRYKVAKRGQDVALRCDPISGHVSLFWYQQALGQGPEFLTYFQNEAQLDKSGLPSDRFFAERPEGSVSTLKIQRTQQEDSAVYLCASSLALGGREQYFGPGTRLTVT.

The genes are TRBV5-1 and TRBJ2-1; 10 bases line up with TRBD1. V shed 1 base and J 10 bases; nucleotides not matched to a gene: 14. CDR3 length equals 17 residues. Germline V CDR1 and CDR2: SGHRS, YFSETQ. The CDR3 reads CASSLLPLGDRGEEQFF. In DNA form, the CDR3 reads TGCGCCAGCAGCTTGTTGCCCCTGGGGGACAGGGGCGAAGAGCAGTTCTTC.

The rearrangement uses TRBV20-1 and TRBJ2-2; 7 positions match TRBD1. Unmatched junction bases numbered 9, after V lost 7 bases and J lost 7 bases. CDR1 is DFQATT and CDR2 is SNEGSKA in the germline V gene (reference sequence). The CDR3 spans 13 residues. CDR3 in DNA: TGCAGTGTATTGTTCAGGGGGAGCGGGGAGCTGTTTTTT. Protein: CSVLFRGSGELFF.

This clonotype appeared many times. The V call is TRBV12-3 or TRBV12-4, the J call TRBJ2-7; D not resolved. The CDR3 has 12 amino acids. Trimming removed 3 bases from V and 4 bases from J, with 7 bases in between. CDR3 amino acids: CASSFVRYEQYF. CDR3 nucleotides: TGTGCCAGCAGTTTTGTGAGGTACGAGCAGTACTTC.

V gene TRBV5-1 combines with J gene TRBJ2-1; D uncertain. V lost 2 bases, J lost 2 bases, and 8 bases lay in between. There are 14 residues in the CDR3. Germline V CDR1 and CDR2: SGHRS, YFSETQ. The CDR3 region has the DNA TGCGCCAGCAGCTTAAGAAGGCCCTACAATGAGCAGTTCTTC. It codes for CASSLRRPYNEQFF.

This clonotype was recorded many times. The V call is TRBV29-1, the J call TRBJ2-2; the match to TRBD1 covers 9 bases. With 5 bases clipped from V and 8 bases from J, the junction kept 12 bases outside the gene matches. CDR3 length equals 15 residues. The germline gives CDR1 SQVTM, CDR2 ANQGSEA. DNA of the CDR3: TGCAGCGTTCTCATCGGACAGGGGCAAGCGGGGGAGCTGTTTTTT. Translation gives CSVLIGQGQAGELFF.

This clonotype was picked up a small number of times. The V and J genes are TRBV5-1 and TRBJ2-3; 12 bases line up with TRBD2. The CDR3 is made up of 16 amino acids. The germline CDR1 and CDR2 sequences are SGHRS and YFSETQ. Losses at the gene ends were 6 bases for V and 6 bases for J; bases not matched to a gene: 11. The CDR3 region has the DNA TGCGCCAGCAATCTTCCTAGCGGGGGGGCTGGGGATACGCAGTATTTT. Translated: CASNLPSGGAGDTQYF.